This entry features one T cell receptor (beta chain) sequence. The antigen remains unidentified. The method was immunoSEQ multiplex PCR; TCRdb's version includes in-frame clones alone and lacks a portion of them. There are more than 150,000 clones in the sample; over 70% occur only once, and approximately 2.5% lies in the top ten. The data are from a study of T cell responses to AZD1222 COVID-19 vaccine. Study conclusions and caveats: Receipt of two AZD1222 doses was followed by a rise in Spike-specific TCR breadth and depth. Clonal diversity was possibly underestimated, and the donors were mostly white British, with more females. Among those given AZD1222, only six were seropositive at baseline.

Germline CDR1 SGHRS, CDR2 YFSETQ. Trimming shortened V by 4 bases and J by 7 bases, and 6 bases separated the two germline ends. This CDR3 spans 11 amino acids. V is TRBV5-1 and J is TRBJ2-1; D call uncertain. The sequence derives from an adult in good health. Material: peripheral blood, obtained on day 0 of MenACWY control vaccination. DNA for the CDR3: TGCGCCAGCAGCCAGAAAAATGAGCAGTTCTTC. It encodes CASSQKNEQFF.